This is a list of T cell receptor beta chains from one sample in a study of blood T cell repertoires in COVID-19. Method: immunoSEQ multiplex PCR; TCRdb's copy keeps in-frame clones and lacks some. The profile shows about 81,000 clones, roughly four fifths of them singletons. The sequenced material came from peripheral blood. The receptors were gathered from a human donor in a cohort sampled during active COVID-19. Each CDR3 is given with its conserved first and last residue. Fields, in order: J gene, V gene, clone size, D gene, CDR3 protein, CDR3 DNA. D genes are given only for firm matches. Part of the rows lack a size; the others show once, few, many or a class for expanded clones.

TRBJ2-7 | TRBV11-2 | once | TRBD2 | CASSFPSGGIYEQYF | TGTGCCAGCAGCTTCCCTAGCGGGGGTATCTACGAGCAGTACTTC
TRBJ2-1 | TRBV5-1 | - | TRBD2 | CASRTASGASYNEQFF | TGCGCCAGCAGAACTGCTAGCGGGGCATCCTACAATGAGCAGTTCTTC
TRBJ1-3 | TRBV7-9 | - | - | CASSSHRVSVGNTIYF | TGTGCCAGCAGCTCCCACAGGGTTTCTGTTGGAAACACCATATATTTT
TRBJ2-4 | TRBV5-1 | - | - | CASSLGLVRALENIQYF | TGCGCCAGCAGCTTGGGTCTAGTGCGGGCGTTGGAAAACATTCAGTACTTC
TRBJ2-7 | TRBV4-1 | once | TRBD2 | CASSQERGTSGGYEQYF | TGCGCCAGCAGCCAAGAACGTGGGACTAGCGGGGGCTACGAGCAGTACTTC
TRBJ2-7 | TRBV7-9 | - | - | CASSLGPGTYEQYF | TGTGCCAGCAGCTTAGGGCCGGGAACCTACGAGCAGTACTTC
TRBJ2-7 | TRBV19 | - | TRBD2 | CATSSPRLAGYEQYF | TGTGCCACCAGTAGCCCGCGGCTAGCGGGGTACGAGCAGTACTTC
TRBJ2-7 | TRBV18 | - | - | CASSPFENEQYF | TGTGCCAGCTCACCTTTCGAGAACGAGCAGTACTTC
TRBJ2-7 | TRBV11-2 | - | - | CASSLGVGQGFPYEQYF | TGTGCCAGCAGCTTAGGGGTCGGCCAGGGCTTTCCCTACGAGCAGTACTTC
TRBJ2-2 | TRBV11-2 | - | TRBD1 | CASSFPGQGLTGELFF | TGTGCCAGCAGCTTTCCGGGACAGGGGCTCACCGGGGAGCTGTTTTTT
TRBJ2-5 | TRBV11-2 | - | - | CASQLGLGGFETQYF | TGTGCCAGCCAACTGGGTCTGGGGGGTTTCGAGACCCAGTACTTC
TRBJ1-1 | TRBV6-5 | - | - | CASSYSRGGFTEAFF | TGTGCCAGCAGTTACTCGCGGGGGGGCTTCACTGAAGCTTTCTTT
TRBJ2-3 | TRBV2 | once | - | CASSASQVDTQYF | TGTGCCAGCAGTGCGTCCCAGGTGGATACGCAGTATTTT
TRBJ1-4 | TRBV20-1 | - | - | CSARGQNEKLFF | TGCAGTGCTCGTGGACAGAATGAAAAACTGTTTTTT
TRBJ2-7 | TRBV9 | - | - | CASSVGGGYSYEQYF | TGTGCCAGCAGCGTAGGGGGGGGCTACTCCTACGAGCAGTACTTC
TRBJ1-2 | TRBV19 | - | - | CASSIGLEGKYGYTF | TGTGCCAGTAGTATTGGGTTGGAGGGAAAGTATGGCTACACCTTC
TRBJ1-5 | TRBV7-8 | once | TRBD1 | CASSGTGGARQPQHF | TGTGCCAGCAGCGGGACAGGGGGCGCAAGGCAGCCCCAGCATTTT
TRBJ1-1 | TRBV29-1 | - | TRBD1 | CSVRQGNTEAFF | TGCAGCGTGAGACAGGGGAACACTGAAGCTTTCTTT
TRBJ1-4 | TRBV6-5 | - | - | CASRDQDNAGEKLFF | TGTGCCAGCAGGGACCAAGACAACGCGGGTGAAAAACTGTTTTTT
TRBJ2-7 | TRBV29-1 | - | TRBD2 | CSARTSGRYEQYF | TGCAGCGCCCGGACTAGCGGCCGGTACGAGCAGTACTTC
TRBJ2-5 | TRBV5-1 | - | - | CASSLGSRVGQETQYF | TGCGCCAGCAGCTTGGGATCCCGGGTAGGACAAGAGACCCAGTACTTC
TRBJ1-2 | TRBV6-5 | - | TRBD1 | CASSYSGTGPNYGYTF | TGTGCCAGCAGTTACTCGGGGACAGGACCTAACTATGGCTACACCTTC
TRBJ1-5 | TRBV28 | - | - | CASSQGHSNQPQHF | TGTGCCAGCTCGCAGGGACATAGCAATCAGCCCCAGCATTTT
TRBJ1-3 | TRBV11-3 | - | TRBD1 | CASSPDRRVSGNTIYF | TGTGCCAGCAGCCCGGACAGGCGCGTCTCTGGAAACACCATATATTTT
TRBJ2-7 | TRBV10-2 | - | TRBD1 | CASSLGGQGVYEQYF | TGCGCCAGCAGTCTGGGGGGACAGGGAGTTTACGAGCAGTACTTC